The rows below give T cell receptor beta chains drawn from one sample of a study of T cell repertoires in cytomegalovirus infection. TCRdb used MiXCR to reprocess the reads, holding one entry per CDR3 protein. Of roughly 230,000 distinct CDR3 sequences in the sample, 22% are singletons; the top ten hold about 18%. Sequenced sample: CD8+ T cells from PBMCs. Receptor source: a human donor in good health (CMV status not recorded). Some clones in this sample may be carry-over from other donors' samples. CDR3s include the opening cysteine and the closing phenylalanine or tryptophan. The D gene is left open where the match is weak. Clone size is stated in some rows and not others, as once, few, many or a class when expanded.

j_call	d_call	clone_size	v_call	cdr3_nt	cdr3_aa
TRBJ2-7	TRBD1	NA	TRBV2	TGTGCCAGCAGCGCACTCGGGACAGGGTTGAGCGAGCAGTACTTC	CASSALGTGLSEQYF
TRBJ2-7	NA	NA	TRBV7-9	TGTGCCAGCAGCCCCTTAGCTAGCGAGGTCTACGAGCAGTACTTC	CASSPLASEVYEQYF
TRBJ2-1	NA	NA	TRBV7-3	TGTGCCAGCAGCTTAATGGGCGTTGGGAATGAGCAGTTCTTC	CASSLMGVGNEQFF
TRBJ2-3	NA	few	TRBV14	TGTGCCAGCAGCCAAGATTGGGATCTAGAAAATAGCGGAAGCACAGATACGCAGTATTTT	CASSQDWDLENSGSTDTQYF
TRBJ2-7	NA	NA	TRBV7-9	TGTGCCAGCACCCCCCTCGCCTACGAGCAGTACTTC	CASTPLAYEQYF
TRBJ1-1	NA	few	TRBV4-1	TGCGCCAGCAGCCAAGTCGGAAGCGGGCTAGAAGCTTTCTTT	CASSQVGSGLEAFF
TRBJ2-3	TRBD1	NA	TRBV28	TGTGCCAGCAGCGGGGACAGCTGGAGCACAGATACGCAGTATTTT	CASSGDSWSTDTQYF
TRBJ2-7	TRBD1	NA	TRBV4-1	TGCGCCAGCAGCGCCCACGCCGGGACAGGGAGCGAGCAGTACTTC	CASSAHAGTGSEQYF
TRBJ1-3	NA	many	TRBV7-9	TGTGCCAGCAGCTCCTGGACTGGACCTTTTGGAAACACCATATATTTT	CASSSWTGPFGNTIYF
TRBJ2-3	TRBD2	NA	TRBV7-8	TGTGCCAGCTTGCTAGCGGGGCTCACAGATACGCAGTATTTT	CASLLAGLTDTQYF
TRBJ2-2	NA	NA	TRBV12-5	TGTGCTAGTGGTCTTTCCGGGGCGGACGGGGAGCTGTTTTTT	CASGLSGADGELFF
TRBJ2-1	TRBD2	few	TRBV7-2	TGTGCCAGCAGCCCTTGGGCTAGCGGGGGGAATGAGCAGTTCTTC	CASSPWASGGNEQFF
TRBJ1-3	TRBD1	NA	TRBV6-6	TGTGCCAGCAGTTACGACCCCCCAGGGGGCGCATATGGAAACACCATATATTTT	CASSYDPPGGAYGNTIYF
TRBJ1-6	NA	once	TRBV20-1	TGCAGTGCTAGCCGGACGACAGCTATCCTTCTTTCCCTCCACTTT	CSASRTTAILLSLHF
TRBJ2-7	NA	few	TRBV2	TGTGCCGGCGGGGTTGGTACCGTTGGGGTCTACGAGCAGTACTTC	CAGGVGTVGVYEQYF
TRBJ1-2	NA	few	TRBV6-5	TGTGCCAGCAGGCCTCCGGGGGGGGCCGTTGGCTACACCTTC	CASRPPGGAVGYTF
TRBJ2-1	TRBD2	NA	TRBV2	TGTGCCAGCAGGAGGACTAGCGGGGGCCACAATGAGCAGTTCTTC	CASRRTSGGHNEQFF
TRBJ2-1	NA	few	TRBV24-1	TGTGCCACCAGTGATTTACTCGGGGATGAGCAGTTCTTC	CATSDLLGDEQFF
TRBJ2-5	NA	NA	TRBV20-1	TGCAGTGCTAGAGGGGGGCTGCTATATCAAGAGACCCAGTACTTC	CSARGGLLYQETQYF
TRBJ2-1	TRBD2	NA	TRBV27	TGTGCCAGCAGCGGACGAGGTGCGGGGGGGCTCGCCTACAATGAGCAGTTCTTC	CASSGRGAGGLAYNEQFF
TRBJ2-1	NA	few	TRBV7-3	TGTGCCAGCAGCTTAAGCCTTGGGAATGAGCAGTTCTTC	CASSLSLGNEQFF
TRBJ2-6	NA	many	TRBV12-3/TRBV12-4	TGTGCCAGCAGTTTAAGTTTGGCAGTACCTCCCTCTGGGGCCAACGTCCTGACTTTC	CASSLSLAVPPSGANVLTF
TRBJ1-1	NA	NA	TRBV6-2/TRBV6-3	TGTGCCAGCAGCCCTCCGTCAGGGAACACTGAAGCTTTCTTT	CASSPPSGNTEAFF
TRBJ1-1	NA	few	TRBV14	TGTGCCAGCAGCCAAGGGTGGATGAACACTGAAGCTTTCTTT	CASSQGWMNTEAFF
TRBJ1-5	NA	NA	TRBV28	TGTGCCAGCAGTTTATGGCAGAGCAATCAGCCCCAGCATTTT	CASSLWQSNQPQHF
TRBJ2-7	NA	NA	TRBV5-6	TGTGCCAGCAGCGCAGACCGGTTCTACGAGCAGTACTTC	CASSADRFYEQYF
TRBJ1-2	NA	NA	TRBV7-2	TGTGCCAGCAGCTCGCCTCCTGGGTTGTATGGCTACACCTTC	CASSSPPGLYGYTF
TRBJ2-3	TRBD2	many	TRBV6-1	TGTGCCAGCAGTGAATACGTAGCGGGGGTTACAGATACGCAGTATTTT	CASSEYVAGVTDTQYF
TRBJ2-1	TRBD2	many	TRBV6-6	TGTGCCAGCAGTACGACTAGCGGGGACAATGAGCAGTTCTTC	CASSTTSGDNEQFF
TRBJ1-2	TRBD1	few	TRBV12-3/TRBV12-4	TGTGCCAGCAGTGTTTCCGGGACAGTAAACTATGGCTACACCTTC	CASSVSGTVNYGYTF
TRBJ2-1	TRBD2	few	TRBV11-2	TGTGCCACCGGGACTAGCGTCAGCAGTGAGCAGTTCTTC	CATGTSVSSEQFF
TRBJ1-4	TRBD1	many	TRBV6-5	TGTGCCAGCAGTTATACTGACAGGGTTGAAAAACTGTTTTTT	CASSYTDRVEKLFF
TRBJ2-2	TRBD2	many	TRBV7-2	TGTGCCACCTCACCGTGGGGGGGGACCGGGGAGCTGTTTTTT	CATSPWGGTGELFF